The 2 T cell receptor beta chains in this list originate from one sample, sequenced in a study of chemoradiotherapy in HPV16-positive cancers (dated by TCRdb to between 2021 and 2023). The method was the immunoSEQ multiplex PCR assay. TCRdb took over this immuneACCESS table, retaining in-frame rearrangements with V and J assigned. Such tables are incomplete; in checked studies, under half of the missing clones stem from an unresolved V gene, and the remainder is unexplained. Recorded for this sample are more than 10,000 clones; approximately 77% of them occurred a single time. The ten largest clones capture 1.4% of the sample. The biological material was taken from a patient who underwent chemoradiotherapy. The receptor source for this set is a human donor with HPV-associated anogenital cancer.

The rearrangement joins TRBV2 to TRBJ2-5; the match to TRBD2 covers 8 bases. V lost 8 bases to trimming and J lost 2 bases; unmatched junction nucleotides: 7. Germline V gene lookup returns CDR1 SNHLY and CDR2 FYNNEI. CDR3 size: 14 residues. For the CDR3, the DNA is TGTGCCAGCCGCCGGGGGGGCGGGCAAGAGACCCAGTACTTC. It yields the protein CASRRGGGQETQYF.

The CDR3: CASSPGTRYGYTF. Written as DNA, the CDR3 is TGTGCCAGCAGCCCGGGGACCCGTTATGGCTACACCTTC. The genes are TRBV7-6 and TRBJ1-2; maybe TRBD1 (5 bases). CDR1 is SGHVS, CDR2 FNYEAQ, per germline. The CDR3 is 13 amino acids. Trimming took 5 bases from V and 5 from J, leaving 12 bases between them.